This TCR beta chain was recovered during a study of T cells in Graves' hyperthyroidism and ophthalmopathy. Findings and limits, study-wide: Most clonotypes expanded in the thyroid (above 0.001) were also present in blood. In validation, the model predicted ophthalmopathy. These predictions came a median about 6 months before onset.

Patients were excluded because of uncontrolled infection, other autoimmune disease, pregnancy or lactation. The TCR beta CDR3 regions underwent amplification using RNA transcripts as the source. RT-PCR in the first round (using the HTBI primer set) targeted the TCR CDR3. TCRdb redid the calling of the multiplex PCR reads with MiXCR, one entry per CDR3 protein. The sample lists fewer than 650,000 distinct CDR3 sequences; over 12% were seen once. Only a few counts were recorded for this clonotype. The target antigen is unknown. Trimming cost V 1 base and J 7 bases, with 2 bases left between them. Germline V CDR1 and CDR2: MGHRA, YSYEKL. This CDR3 region has 11 residues.

The sequence was collected from a woman in her thirties or forties with Graves' ophthalmopathy. The source material was blood. The chain is built from TRBV4-1 and TRBJ2-1; D not certain. The CDR3 DNA follows: TGCGCCAGCAGCCAAGGTAATGAGCAGTTCTTC. Encoded protein: CASSQGNEQFF.